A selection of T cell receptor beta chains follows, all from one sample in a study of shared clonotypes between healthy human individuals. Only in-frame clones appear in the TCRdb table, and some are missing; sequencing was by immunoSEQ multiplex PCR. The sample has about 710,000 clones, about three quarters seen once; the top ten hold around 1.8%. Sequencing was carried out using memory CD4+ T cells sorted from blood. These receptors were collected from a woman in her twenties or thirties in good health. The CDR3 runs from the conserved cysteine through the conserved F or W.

CDR3aa: CSVGQTGVSYNEQFF; len: 15; v_gene: TRBV29-1
CDR3aa: CASSQQGGGQPQHF; len: 14; v_gene: TRBV5-1
CDR3aa: CASSRSSWGEQYF; len: 13; v_gene: TRBV6-1
CDR3aa: CASSLSRGDYGYTF; len: 14; v_gene: TRBV28
CDR3aa: CASSLHEASGGETQYF; len: 16; v_gene: TRBV5-1
CDR3aa: CASSFQGDRTETQYF; len: 15; v_gene: TRBV6-6
CDR3aa: CASRFYLTDLGGYTF; len: 15; v_gene: TRBV28
CDR3aa: CSVEDRFGRGHGYTF; len: 15; v_gene: TRBV29-1
CDR3aa: CASTRDRGNYGYTF; len: 14; v_gene: TRBV2
CDR3aa: CASSLGGRNTEAFF; len: 14; v_gene: TRBV5-6
CDR3aa: CAWRGEGAFTF; len: 11; v_gene: TRBV30
CDR3aa: CSALGGTLNTEAFF; len: 14; v_gene: TRBV29-1
CDR3aa: CASSSRGQGKAREQFF; len: 16; v_gene: TRBV5-1
CDR3aa: CSVGSYEQFF; len: 10; v_gene: TRBV29-1
CDR3aa: CASSFAGGEKLFF; len: 13; v_gene: TRBV5-6
CDR3aa: CASGSNPYEQYF; len: 12; v_gene: TRBV12-5
CDR3aa: CASSSGTAIYEQYF; len: 14; v_gene: TRBV6-5
CDR3aa: CASRLAGPREQYF; len: 13; v_gene: TRBV28
CDR3aa: CASSSSGTKSYNEQFF; len: 16; v_gene: TRBV5-1
CDR3aa: CASSRELIYGYTF; len: 13; v_gene: TRBV5-1
CDR3aa: CASSPGTGQLTQYF; len: 14; v_gene: TRBV5-1
CDR3aa: CASSIGVSNEKLFF; len: 14; v_gene: TRBV19
CDR3aa: CASRSTGPTEGEKLFF; len: 16; v_gene: TRBV28
CDR3aa: CASRAGGSTDTQYF; len: 14; v_gene: TRBV6-5
CDR3aa: CASSLGMDRGVFYYGYTF; len: 18; v_gene: TRBV5-1
CDR3aa: CASSPTPGYEQYF; len: 13; v_gene: TRBV18
CDR3aa: CASSTLAGGADTQYF; len: 15; v_gene: TRBV5-1
CDR3aa: CASSDPGSSYNEQFF; len: 15; v_gene: TRBV6-1
CDR3aa: CASSPGQGLNTEAFF; len: 15; v_gene: TRBV27
CDR3aa: CSVRHGGGNEQYF; len: 13; v_gene: TRBV29-1
CDR3aa: CASSIRLGERKPQHF; len: 15; v_gene: TRBV19
CDR3aa: CASRTSGAYEQYF; len: 13; v_gene: TRBV19
CDR3aa: CATFSDVTIEQYF; len: 13; v_gene: TRBV28
CDR3aa: CASSQGRGSSYEQYF; len: 15; v_gene: TRBV4-1
CDR3aa: CASGLGIGQPQHF; len: 13; v_gene: TRBV6-6
CDR3aa: CASSPRGMETQYF; len: 13; v_gene: TRBV19
CDR3aa: CASSRDTSGSYEQYF; len: 15; v_gene: TRBV6-6
CDR3aa: CASSHPKGPIRTYNEQFF; len: 18; v_gene: TRBV4-1
CDR3aa: CASSPEGSSSSYEQYF; len: 16; v_gene: TRBV5-1
CDR3aa: CASSYYRFSEQYF; len: 13; v_gene: TRBV6-5
CDR3aa: CASSLAYSAEQGRNEQFF; len: 18; v_gene: TRBV11-3
CDR3aa: CASSGDSVSYNEQFF; len: 15; v_gene: TRBV5-1
CDR3aa: CASSLGWDQTGELFF; len: 15; v_gene: TRBV11-3
CDR3aa: CASSSFGGQETQYF; len: 14; v_gene: TRBV5-1
CDR3aa: CATSRDVKLGGNTIYF; len: 16; v_gene: TRBV15
CDR3aa: CASSQVGGGSGETQYF; len: 16; v_gene: TRBV14
CDR3aa: CASSEWAGVSYNEQFF; len: 16; v_gene: TRBV6-4
CDR3aa: CASSFLSQPQHF; len: 12; v_gene: TRBV28
CDR3aa: CASSVRYNEQFF; len: 12; v_gene: TRBV6-1
CDR3aa: CASSQEGRLAGGRDEQYF; len: 18; v_gene: TRBV4-1
CDR3aa: CASSLSGGEQYF; len: 12; v_gene: TRBV5-1
CDR3aa: CSVEVGPQNIQYF; len: 13; v_gene: TRBV29-1
CDR3aa: CSALSTSGSPDEQFF; len: 15; v_gene: TRBV29-1
CDR3aa: CASSWQGATNEKLFF; len: 15; v_gene: TRBV28